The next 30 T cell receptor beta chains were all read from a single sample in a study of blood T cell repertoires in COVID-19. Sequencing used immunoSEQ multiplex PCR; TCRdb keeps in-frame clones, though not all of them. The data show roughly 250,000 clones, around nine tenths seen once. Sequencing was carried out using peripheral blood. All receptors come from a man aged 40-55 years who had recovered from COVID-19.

CDR3 sequence reads: CASSYSRNEKLFF. CDR3 DNA sequence: TGTGCCAGCAGTTACTCGAGGAATGAAAAACTGTTTTTT. This chain connects TRBV6-5 to TRBJ1-4; D unclear. The CDR3 contains 13 residues. Per the germline V gene, CDR1 is MNHEY and CDR2 is SVGAGI. The V end was cut by 0 bases, the J end by 5 bases, with 4 bases between.

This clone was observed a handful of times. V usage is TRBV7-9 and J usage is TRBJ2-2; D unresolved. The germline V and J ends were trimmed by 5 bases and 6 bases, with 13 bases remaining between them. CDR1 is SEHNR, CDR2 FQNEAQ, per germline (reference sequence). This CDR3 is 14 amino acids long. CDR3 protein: CASSPTSGPGELFF. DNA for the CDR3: TGTGCCAGCAGCCCCACATCGGGTCCCGGGGAGCTGTTTTTT.

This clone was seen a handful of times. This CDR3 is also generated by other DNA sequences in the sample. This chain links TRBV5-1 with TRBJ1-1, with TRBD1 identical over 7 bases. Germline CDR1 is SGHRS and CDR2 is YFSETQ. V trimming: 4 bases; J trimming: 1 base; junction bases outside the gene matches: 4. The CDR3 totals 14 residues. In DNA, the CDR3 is TGCGCCAGCAGCAGAGGACAGGCGAACACTGAAGCTTTCTTT. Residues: CASSRGQANTEAFF.

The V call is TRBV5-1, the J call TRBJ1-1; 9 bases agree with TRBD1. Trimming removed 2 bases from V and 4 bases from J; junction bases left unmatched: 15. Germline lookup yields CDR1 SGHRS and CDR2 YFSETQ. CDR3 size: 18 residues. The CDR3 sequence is CASSFLQGADIVTTEAFF. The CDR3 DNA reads TGCGCCAGCAGCTTTCTACAGGGGGCGGATATTGTGACCACTGAAGCTTTCTTT.

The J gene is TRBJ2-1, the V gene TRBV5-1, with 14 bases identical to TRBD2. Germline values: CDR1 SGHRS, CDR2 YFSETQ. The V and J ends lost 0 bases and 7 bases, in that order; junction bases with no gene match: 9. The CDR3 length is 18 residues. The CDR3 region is CASSLGMTSGGALNEQFF. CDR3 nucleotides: TGCGCCAGCAGCTTGGGAATGACTAGCGGGGGGGCGCTTAATGAGCAGTTCTTC.

The CDR3 coding sequence is TGTGCCAGCAGCCTTCCTCCTTTCGGGGGGGCCGAAGAGACCCAGTACTTC. Residues: CASSLPPFGGAEETQYF. V gene TRBV9 combines with J gene TRBJ2-5; 8 positions agree with TRBD2. The junction had 14 bases not matched to a gene; V was cut back by 4 bases and J by 3 bases. Looked up from germline, CDR1 is SGDLS and CDR2 is YYNGEE. The CDR3 loop spans 17 amino acids.

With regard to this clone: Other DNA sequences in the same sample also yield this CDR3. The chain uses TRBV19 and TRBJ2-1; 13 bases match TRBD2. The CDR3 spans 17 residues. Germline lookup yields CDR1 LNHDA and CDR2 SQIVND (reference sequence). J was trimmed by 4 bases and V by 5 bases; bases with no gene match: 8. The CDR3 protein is CASSGRLAGGPYNEQFF. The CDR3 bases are TGTGCCAGTAGTGGCCGACTAGCGGGGGGACCTTACAATGAGCAGTTCTTC.

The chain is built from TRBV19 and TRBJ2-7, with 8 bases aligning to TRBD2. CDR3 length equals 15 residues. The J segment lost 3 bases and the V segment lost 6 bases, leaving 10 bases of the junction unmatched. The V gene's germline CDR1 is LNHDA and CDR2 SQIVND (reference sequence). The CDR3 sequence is CASRRGAGEIYEQYF. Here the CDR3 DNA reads TGTGCCAGTAGAAGGGGAGCGGGGGAAATCTACGAGCAGTACTTC.

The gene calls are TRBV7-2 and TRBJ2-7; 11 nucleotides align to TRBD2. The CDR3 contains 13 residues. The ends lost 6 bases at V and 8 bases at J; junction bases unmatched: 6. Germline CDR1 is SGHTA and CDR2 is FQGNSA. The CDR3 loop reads CASSGTSGFKQYF. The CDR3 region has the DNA TGTGCCAGCAGTGGGACTAGCGGCTTCAAGCAGTACTTC.

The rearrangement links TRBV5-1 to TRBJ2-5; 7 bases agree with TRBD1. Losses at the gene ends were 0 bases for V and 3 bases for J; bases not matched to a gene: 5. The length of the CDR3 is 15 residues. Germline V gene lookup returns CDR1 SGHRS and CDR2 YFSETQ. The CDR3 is CASSLGQGFKETQYF. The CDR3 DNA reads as TGCGCCAGCAGCTTGGGACAGGGATTTAAAGAGACCCAGTACTTC.

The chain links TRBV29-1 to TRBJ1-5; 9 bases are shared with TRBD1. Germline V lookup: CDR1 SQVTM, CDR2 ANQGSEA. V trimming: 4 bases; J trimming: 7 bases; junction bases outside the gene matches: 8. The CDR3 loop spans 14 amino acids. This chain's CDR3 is CSVGEGQGVQPQHF. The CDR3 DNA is TGCAGCGTTGGAGAGGGACAGGGCGTACAGCCCCAGCATTTT.

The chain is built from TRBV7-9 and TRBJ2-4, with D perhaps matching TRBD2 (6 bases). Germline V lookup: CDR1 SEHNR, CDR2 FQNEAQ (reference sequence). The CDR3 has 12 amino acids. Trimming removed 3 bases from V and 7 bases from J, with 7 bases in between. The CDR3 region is CASSFRGNIQYF. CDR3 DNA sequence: TGTGCCAGCAGCTTTCGGGGGAACATTCAGTACTTC. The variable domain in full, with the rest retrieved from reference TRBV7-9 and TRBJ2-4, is DTGVSQNPRHKITKRGQNVTFRCDPISEHNRLYWYRQTLGQGPEFLTYFQNEAQLEKSRLLSDRFSAERPKGSFSTLEIQRTEQGDSAMYLCASSFRGNIQYFGAGTRLSVL.

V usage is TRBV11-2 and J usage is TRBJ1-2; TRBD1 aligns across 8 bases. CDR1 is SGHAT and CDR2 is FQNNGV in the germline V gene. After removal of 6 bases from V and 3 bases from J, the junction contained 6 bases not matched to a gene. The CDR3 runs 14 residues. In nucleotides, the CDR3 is TGTGCCAGCAGTTTGGACAGGGCAGACTATGGCTACACCTTC. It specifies CASSLDRADYGYTF.

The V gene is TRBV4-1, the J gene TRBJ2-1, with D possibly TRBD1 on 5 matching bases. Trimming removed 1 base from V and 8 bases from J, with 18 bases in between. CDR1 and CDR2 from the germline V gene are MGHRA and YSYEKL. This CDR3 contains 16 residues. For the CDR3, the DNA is TGCGCCAGCAGCCAAGTCCAGACAGCGATCGGGCATGAGCAGTTCTTC. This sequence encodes CASSQVQTAIGHEQFF.

In DNA form, the CDR3 reads TGTGCCAGCAGCTTAGGTAGGGGCCTAACTATCAATGAGCAGTTCTTC. It encodes CASSLGRGLTINEQFF. J is TRBJ2-1 and V is TRBV7-3, with D possibly being TRBD1 (5 bases). CDR1 and CDR2 (germline): SGHTA, FQGTGA. The CDR3 length is 16 residues. V was trimmed by 2 bases and J by 6 bases, leaving 17 bases between them.

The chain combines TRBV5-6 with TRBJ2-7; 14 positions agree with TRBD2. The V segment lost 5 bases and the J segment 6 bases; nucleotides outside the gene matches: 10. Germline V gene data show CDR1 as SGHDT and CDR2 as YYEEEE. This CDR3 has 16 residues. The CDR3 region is CASRDDPGLAGAEQYF. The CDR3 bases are TGTGCCAGCAGGGACGACCCGGGACTAGCGGGAGCCGAGCAGTACTTC.

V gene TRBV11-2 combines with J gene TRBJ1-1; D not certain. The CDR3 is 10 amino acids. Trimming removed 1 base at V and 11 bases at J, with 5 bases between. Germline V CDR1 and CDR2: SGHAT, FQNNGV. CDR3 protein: CASSLGEAFF. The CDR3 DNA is TGTGCCAGCAGCTTAGGGGAGGCTTTCTTT.

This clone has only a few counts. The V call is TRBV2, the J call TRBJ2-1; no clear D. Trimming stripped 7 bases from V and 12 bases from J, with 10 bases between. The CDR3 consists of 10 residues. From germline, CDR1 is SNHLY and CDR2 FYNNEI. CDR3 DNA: TGTGCCAGCATGGCCCTTCGGCAGTTCTTC. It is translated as CASMALRQFF.

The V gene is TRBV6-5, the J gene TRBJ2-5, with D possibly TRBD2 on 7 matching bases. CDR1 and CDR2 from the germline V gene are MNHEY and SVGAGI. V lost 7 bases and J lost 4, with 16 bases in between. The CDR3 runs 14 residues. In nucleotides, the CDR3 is TGTGCCAGCACCTTGGGGGGGCGCCGAGAGACCCAGTACTTC. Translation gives CASTLGGRRETQYF.

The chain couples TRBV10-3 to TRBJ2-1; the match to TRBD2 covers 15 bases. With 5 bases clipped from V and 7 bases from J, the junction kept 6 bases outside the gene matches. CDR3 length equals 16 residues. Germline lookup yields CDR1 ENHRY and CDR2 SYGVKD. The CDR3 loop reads CAISTGTSGRQNEQFF. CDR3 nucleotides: TGTGCCATCAGTACGGGGACTAGCGGGAGGCAGAATGAGCAGTTCTTC.

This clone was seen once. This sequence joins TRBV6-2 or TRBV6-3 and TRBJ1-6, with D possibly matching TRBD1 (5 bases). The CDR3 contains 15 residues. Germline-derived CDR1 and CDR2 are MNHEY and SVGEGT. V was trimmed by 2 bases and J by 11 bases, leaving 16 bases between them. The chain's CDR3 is CASSYGGPGGAPLHF. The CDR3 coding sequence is TGTGCCAGCAGTTACGGCGGGCCCGGGGGGGCACCCCTCCACTTT.

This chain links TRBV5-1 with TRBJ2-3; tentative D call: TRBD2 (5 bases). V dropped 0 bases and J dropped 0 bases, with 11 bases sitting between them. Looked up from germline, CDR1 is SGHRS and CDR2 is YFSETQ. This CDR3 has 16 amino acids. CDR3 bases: TGCGCCAGCAGCTTGGCCGGGCGGACTAGCACAGATACGCAGTATTTT. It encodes CASSLAGRTSTDTQYF.

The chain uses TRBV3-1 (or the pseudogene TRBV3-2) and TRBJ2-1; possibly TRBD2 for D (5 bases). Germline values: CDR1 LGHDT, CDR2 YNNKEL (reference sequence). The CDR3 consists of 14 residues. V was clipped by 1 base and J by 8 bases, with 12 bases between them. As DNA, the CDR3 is TGTGCCAGCAGCCAAGGGGCTAGCTTCGATGAGCAGTTCTTC. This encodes CASSQGASFDEQFF.

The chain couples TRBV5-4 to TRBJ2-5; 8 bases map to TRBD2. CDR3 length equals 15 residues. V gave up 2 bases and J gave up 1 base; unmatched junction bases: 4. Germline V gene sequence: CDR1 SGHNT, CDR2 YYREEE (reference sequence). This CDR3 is CASSFAGGPQETQYF. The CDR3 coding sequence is TGTGCCAGCAGCTTTGCGGGGGGCCCCCAAGAGACCCAGTACTTC.

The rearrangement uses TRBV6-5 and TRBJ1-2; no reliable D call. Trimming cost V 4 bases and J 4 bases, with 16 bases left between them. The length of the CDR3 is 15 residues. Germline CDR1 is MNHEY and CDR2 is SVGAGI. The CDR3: CASSSATWRAYGYTF. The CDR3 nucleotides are TGTGCCAGCAGTTCCGCCACGTGGAGGGCCTATGGCTACACCTTC.

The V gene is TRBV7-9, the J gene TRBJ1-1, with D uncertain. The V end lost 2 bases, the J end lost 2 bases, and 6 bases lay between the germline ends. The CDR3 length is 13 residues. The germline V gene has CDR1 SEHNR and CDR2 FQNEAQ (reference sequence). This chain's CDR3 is CASSLRLNTEAFF. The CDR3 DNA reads TGTGCCAGCAGCTTACGACTAAACACTGAAGCTTTCTTT. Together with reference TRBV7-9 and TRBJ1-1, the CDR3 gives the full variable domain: DTGVSQNPRHKITKRGQNVTFRCDPISEHNRLYWYRQTLGQGPEFLTYFQNEAQLEKSRLLSDRFSAERPKGSFSTLEIQRTEQGDSAMYLCASSLRLNTEAFFGQGTRLTVV.

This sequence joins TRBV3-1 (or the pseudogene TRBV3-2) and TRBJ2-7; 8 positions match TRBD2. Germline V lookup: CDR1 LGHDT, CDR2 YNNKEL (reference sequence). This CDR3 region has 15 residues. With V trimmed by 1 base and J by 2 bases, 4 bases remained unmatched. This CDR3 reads CASSQAGGPPYEQYF. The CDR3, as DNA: TGTGCCAGCAGCCAAGCGGGGGGGCCCCCCTACGAGCAGTACTTC.

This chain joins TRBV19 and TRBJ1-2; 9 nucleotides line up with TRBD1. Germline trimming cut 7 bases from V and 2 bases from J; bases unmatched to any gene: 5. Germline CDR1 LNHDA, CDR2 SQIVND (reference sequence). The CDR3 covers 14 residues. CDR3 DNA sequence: TGTGCCAGTACCCCGGGACAGGGCAACTATGGCTACACCTTC. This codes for CASTPGQGNYGYTF.

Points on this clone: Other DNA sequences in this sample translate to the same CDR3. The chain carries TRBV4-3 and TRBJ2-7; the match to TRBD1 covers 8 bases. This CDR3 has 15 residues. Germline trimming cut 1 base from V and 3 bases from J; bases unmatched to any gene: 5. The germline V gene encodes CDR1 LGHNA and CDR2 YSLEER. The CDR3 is CASSQAGTGVYEQYF. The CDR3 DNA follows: TGCGCCAGCAGCCAAGCCGGGACAGGAGTCTACGAGCAGTACTTC.

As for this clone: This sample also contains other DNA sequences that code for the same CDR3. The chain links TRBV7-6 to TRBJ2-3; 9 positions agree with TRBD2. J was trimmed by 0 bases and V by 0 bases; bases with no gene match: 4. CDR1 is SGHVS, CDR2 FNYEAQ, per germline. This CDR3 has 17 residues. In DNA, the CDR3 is TGTGCCAGCAGCTTAGCGCCGACTAGCGGTAGCACAGATACGCAGTATTTT. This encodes CASSLAPTSGSTDTQYF.